This T cell receptor beta chain was sequenced during a study of tumor-infiltrating lymphocytes in primary liver carcinoma. Germline V CDR1 and CDR2: MNHNY, SVGAGI (reference sequence). With V trimmed by 0 bases and J by 3 bases, 4 bases remained unmatched. This CDR3 has 16 residues. With a constant-region primer, TCR beta cDNA was made from approximately 520 ng of total RNA. Three nested multiplex PCR rounds of slightly modified ARM-PCR generated TCR beta libraries. It was with TRBV1-TRBV30 forward primers and a C-beta reverse primer that the first two PCR rounds were run, at about 9 cycles each. TCRdb itself ran the multiplex PCR reads through MiXCR, one entry per CDR3 protein. The top ten hold roughly 7.9% of the sample, which has more than 95,000 distinct CDR3 sequences, 55% to 75% seen once. This clonotype was counted ten times or more. Joint extraction of RNA and DNA used roughly 20-33 mg of bulk tissue that was unsorted.

This TCR derives from an older woman with primary liver carcinoma and hepatitis B virus infection. What was sequenced was liver tumor tissue from sampling region 3. The subset: tumor region T3, left-lateral pole. This chain links TRBV6-6 with TRBJ1-5; 8 bases align to TRBD1. CDR3 protein: CASSYSPGGLNQPQHF. The CDR3, as DNA: TGTGCCAGCAGTTACTCTCCAGGGGGCCTCAATCAGCCCCAGCATTTT.